A selection of T cell receptor beta chains follows, all from one sample in a study of cytomegalovirus exposure and HLA in healthy donors. The protocol was immunoSEQ multiplex PCR, while the TCRdb copy is restricted to in-frame clones and leaves out a portion. Of about 160,000 clones listed, 80% are singletons. Material: PBMCs. Receptors originate from a woman aged 45 to 65 in good health and CMV-seronegative. Both conserved end residues are part of each CDR3. The D gene is left open where the match is weak. Rows give clone size only sometimes, using once, few, many, or a class for an expanded clone.

TRBV11-2,NA,TRBJ2-7,NA,TGTGCCAGCAGCTCCTCCGGACAGTCCTACGAGCAGTACTTC,CASSSSGQSYEQYF
TRBV6-5,NA,TRBJ2-5,NA,TGTGCCAGCAGTTACTCGCGAGAGACCCAGTACTTC,CASSYSRETQYF
TRBV5-1,NA,TRBJ2-1,NA,TGCGCCAGCCGCCCCGGGACACCCTACAATGAGCAGTTCTTC,CASRPGTPYNEQFF
TRBV10-3,NA,TRBJ2-3,NA,TGTGCCATCTCCGGGTCCTCCACAGATACGCAGTATTTT,CAISGSSTDTQYF
TRBV18,TRBD2,TRBJ2-1,once,TGTGCCAGCTCACCACTAGCGGGAGGAAACAATGAGCAGTTCTTC,CASSPLAGGNNEQFF
TRBV2,NA,TRBJ2-1,NA,TGTGCCAGCAGTGAAGTTGTAGCGGACAATGAGCAGTTCTTC,CASSEVVADNEQFF
TRBV10-1,TRBD2,TRBJ2-3,NA,TGCGCCAGCGCGGAGGCTAGCGGGGTGGGGAGCACAGATACGCAGTATTTT,CASAEASGVGSTDTQYF
TRBV9,NA,TRBJ2-7,NA,TGTGCCAGCAGCGTCCATAGTGACTCCTACGAGCAGTACTTC,CASSVHSDSYEQYF
TRBV4-1,NA,TRBJ1-1,NA,NA,CASSRSVAVNTEAFF
TRBV27,TRBD2,TRBJ2-1,NA,TGTGCCAGCAGTTTGGGTAGCGGGGGTTCCTACAATGAGCAGTTCTTC,CASSLGSGGSYNEQFF
TRBV6-5,TRBD2,TRBJ2-1,NA,TGTGCCAGCGGGCTTACTAGCGGGTCACGAAATGAGCAGTTCTTC,CASGLTSGSRNEQFF
TRBV5-6,NA,TRBJ2-5,NA,TGTGCCAGCAGCTTGGACAGTAGGCAAGAGACCCAGTACTTC,CASSLDSRQETQYF
TRBV15,TRBD1,TRBJ1-2,NA,TGTGCCACCAGCAGGGAAAGACAGGGGCGGTATGGCTACACCTTC,CATSRERQGRYGYTF
TRBV7-2,TRBD2,TRBJ2-1,NA,TGTGCCAGCAAGTTCGGGAGGGCCGAGAGTGAGCAGTTCTTC,CASKFGRAESEQFF
TRBV5-4,TRBD1,TRBJ1-3,NA,TGTGCCAGCAGCCCGGGGGGGACAGAGTTAGACACCATATATTTT,CASSPGGTELDTIYF
TRBV5-1,NA,TRBJ2-7,NA,TGCGCCAGCAGCTTGGCTCCTCAGACCTACGAGCAGTACTTC,CASSLAPQTYEQYF
TRBV28,TRBD2,TRBJ2-2,once,TGTGCCAGCACGCCAACTAGCGGGAGGTCGAACACCGGGGAGCTGTTTTTT,CASTPTSGRSNTGELFF
TRBV7-9,TRBD1,TRBJ1-3,NA,TGTGCCAGCAGCTCAGGACAGGGGGATTACTCTGGAAACACCATATATTTT,CASSSGQGDYSGNTIYF
TRBV9,TRBD1,TRBJ2-2,NA,TGTGCCAGCAACCTACAGGGGGCAGCCACCGGGGAGCTGTTTTTT,CASNLQGAATGELFF
TRBV18,TRBD1,TRBJ1-1,NA,TGTGCCAGCTCACCCGGGGACAGGGGGCTTGTGGCGACTGAAGCTTTCTTT,CASSPGDRGLVATEAFF
TRBV2,TRBD1,TRBJ1-1,NA,TGTGCCAGCACCGGGGGGACAGGGGAAGTATTAGCTTTCTTT,CASTGGTGEVLAFF
TRBV5-1,TRBD2,TRBJ2-7,NA,TGCGCCAGCAGCTTGGTAGCGGGACAATACGAGCAGTACTTC,CASSLVAGQYEQYF
TRBV18,TRBD1,TRBJ2-5,few,TGTGCCAGCTCACCAGGGACAGGGACTCAAGAGACCCAGTACTTC,CASSPGTGTQETQYF
TRBV6-6,NA,TRBJ1-2,NA,TGTGCCAGCATGGACAGTTTACCCTATGGCTACACCTTC,CASMDSLPYGYTF
TRBV15,TRBD2,TRBJ2-3,NA,TGTGCCACCAGCAGAGGAAGGACTAGCGGGAGTTGGGGCACAGATACGCAGTATTTT,CATSRGRTSGSWGTDTQYF
TRBV5-1,TRBD2,TRBJ2-3,NA,TGCGCCAGCAGCTTGGGTCCTAGCGGAGCAGATACGCAGTATTTT,CASSLGPSGADTQYF
TRBV27,NA,TRBJ1-5,NA,TGTGCCAGCAGTTACACAGGTGGTTATCAGCCCCAGCATTTT,CASSYTGGYQPQHF
TRBV20-1,NA,TRBJ1-1,NA,TGCAGTGTAGGAGGGCCAGGGCGGGCTTTCTTT,CSVGGPGRAFF
TRBV29-1,TRBD1,TRBJ1-1,NA,TGCAGCGTTGTCACTCCGGTAGGGACAGGGATTGAAGCTTTCTTT,CSVVTPVGTGIEAFF
TRBV6-5,NA,TRBJ1-1,NA,TGTGCCAGCAGTTACGGGGGGGGAGAGACTGAAGCTTTCTTT,CASSYGGGETEAFF
TRBV7-9,TRBD1,TRBJ1-3,NA,TGTGCCGGCAGCTCAGGACAGGGGGATTACTCTGGAAACACCATATATTTT,CAGSSGQGDYSGNTIYF
TRBV28,NA,TRBJ1-4,few,TGTGCCAGCAGTTTTGGGGCTTCTAATGAAAAACTGTTTTTT,CASSFGASNEKLFF
TRBV9,TRBD1,TRBJ1-1,NA,TGTGCCAGCAGCCGGGGGGACAGGGGGGTGAACACTGAAGCTTTCTTT,CASSRGDRGVNTEAFF